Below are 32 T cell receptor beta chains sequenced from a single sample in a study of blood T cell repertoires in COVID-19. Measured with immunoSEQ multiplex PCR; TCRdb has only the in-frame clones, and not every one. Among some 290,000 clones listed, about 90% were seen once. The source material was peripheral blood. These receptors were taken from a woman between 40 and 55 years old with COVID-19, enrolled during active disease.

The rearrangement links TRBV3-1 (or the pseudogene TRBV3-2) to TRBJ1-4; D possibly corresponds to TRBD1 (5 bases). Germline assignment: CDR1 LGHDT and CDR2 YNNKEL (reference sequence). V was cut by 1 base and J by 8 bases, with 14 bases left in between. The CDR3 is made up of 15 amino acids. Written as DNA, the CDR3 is TGTGCCAGCAGCCAAGCGGGACTTTTAAAAGAAAAACTGTTTTTT. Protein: CASSQAGLLKEKLFF.

The CDR3 coding sequence is TGTGCCAGCAGTCCATTCGCAGGGGGCGGTAGCAATCAGCCCCAGCATTTT. As protein: CASSPFAGGGSNQPQHF. The genes are TRBV27 and TRBJ1-5; TRBD1 matches at 8 bases. Losses at the gene ends were 5 bases for V and 0 bases for J; bases not matched to a gene: 9. The germline CDR1 and CDR2 sequences are MNHEY and SMNVEV (reference sequence). CDR3 length equals 17 residues.

CDR3 sequence reads: CASSMKGKGGNTEAFF. The CDR3, as DNA: TGTGCCAGTAGTATGAAGGGGAAAGGCGGAAACACTGAAGCTTTCTTT. The rearrangement joins TRBV19 to TRBJ1-1; weak D call: TRBD1 (5 bases). This CDR3 contains 16 residues. Germline values: CDR1 LNHDA, CDR2 SQIVND (reference sequence). V was shortened by 3 bases and J by 2 bases, with 16 bases between the two germline ends.

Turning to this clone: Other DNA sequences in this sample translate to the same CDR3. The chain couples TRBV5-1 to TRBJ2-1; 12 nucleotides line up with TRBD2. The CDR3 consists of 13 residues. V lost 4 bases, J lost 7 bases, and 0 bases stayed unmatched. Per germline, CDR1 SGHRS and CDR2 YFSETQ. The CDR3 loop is CASSLAGGNEQFF. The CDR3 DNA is TGCGCCAGCAGCCTAGCGGGAGGGAATGAGCAGTTCTTC.

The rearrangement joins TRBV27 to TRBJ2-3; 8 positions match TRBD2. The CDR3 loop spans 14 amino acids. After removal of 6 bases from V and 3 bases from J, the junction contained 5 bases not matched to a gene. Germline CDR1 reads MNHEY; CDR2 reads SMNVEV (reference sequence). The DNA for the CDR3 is TGTGCCAGCAGCTATAGCGGGGCTACAGATACGCAGTATTTT. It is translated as CASSYSGATDTQYF.

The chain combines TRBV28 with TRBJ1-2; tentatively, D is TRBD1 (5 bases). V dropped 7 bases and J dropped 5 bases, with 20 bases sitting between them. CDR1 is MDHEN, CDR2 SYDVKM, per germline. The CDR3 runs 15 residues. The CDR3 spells CASTPWGGIGYGYTF. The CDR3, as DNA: TGTGCCAGCACCCCATGGGGGGGAATAGGGTATGGCTACACCTTC.

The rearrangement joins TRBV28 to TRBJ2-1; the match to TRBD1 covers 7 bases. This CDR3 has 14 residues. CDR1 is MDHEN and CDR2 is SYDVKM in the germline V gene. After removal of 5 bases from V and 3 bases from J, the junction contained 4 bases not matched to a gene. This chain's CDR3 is CASSRTGLYNEQFF. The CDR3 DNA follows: TGTGCCAGCAGTCGGACAGGTCTCTACAATGAGCAGTTCTTC.

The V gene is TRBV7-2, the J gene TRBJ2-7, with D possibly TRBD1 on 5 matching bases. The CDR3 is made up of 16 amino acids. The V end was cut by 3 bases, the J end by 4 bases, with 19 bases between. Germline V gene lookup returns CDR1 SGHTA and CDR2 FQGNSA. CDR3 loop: CASSFRLALGLYEQYF. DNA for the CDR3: TGTGCCAGCAGCTTTAGGCTCGCACTGGGGCTGTACGAGCAGTACTTC.

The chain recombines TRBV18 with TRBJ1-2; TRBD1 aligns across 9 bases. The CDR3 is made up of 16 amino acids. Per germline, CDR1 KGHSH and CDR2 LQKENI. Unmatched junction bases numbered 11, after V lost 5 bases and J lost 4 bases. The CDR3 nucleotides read TGTGCCAGCTCAACAGACCGGGACAGGGCCCTCTATGGCTACACCTTC. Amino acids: CASSTDRDRALYGYTF.

The CDR3 DNA is TGTGCCAGTAGGCCATCCGGGACAGGGGCGTACGGCTACACCTTC. It is translated as CASRPSGTGAYGYTF. V is TRBV19 and J is TRBJ1-2, with 10 bases lining up with TRBD1. Trimming removed 6 bases from V and 8 bases from J; junction bases left unmatched: 12. Germline-derived CDR1 and CDR2 are LNHDA and SQIVND (reference sequence). The CDR3 contains 15 residues.

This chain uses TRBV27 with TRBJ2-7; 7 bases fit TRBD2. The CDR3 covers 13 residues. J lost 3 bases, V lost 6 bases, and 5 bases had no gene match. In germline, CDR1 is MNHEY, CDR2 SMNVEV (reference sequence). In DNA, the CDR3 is TGTGCCAGCAGGCGGGGGACGCACTACGAGCAGTACTTC. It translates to CASRRGTHYEQYF.

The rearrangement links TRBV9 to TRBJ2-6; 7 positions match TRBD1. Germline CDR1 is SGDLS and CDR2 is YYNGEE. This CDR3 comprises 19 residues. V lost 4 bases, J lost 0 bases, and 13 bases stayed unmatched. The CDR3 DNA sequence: TGTGCCAGCAGCCGACACGCCGGGACAGCCCTCTCTGGGGCCAACGTCCTGACTTTC. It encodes CASSRHAGTALSGANVLTF.

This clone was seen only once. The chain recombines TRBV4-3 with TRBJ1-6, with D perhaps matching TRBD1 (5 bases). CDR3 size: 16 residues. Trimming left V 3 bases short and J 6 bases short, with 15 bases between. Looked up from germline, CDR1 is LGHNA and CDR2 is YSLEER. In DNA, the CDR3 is TGCGCCAGCAGCCAGAAGCTTCCCGGGGGTAATTCACCCCTCCACTTT. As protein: CASSQKLPGGNSPLHF.

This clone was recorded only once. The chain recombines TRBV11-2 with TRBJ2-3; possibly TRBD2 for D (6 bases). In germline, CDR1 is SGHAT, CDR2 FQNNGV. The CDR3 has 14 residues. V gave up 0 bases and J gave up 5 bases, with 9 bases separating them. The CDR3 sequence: CASSLDLGRDTQYF. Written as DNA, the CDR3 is TGTGCCAGCAGCTTAGATCTCGGGAGAGATACGCAGTATTTT.

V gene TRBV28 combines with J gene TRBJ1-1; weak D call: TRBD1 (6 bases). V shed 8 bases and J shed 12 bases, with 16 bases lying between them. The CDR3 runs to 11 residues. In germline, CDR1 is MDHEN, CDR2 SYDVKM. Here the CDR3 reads CASSGTGISFF. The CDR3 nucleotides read TGTGCCAGCTCCGGTACAGGGATATCTTTCTTT.

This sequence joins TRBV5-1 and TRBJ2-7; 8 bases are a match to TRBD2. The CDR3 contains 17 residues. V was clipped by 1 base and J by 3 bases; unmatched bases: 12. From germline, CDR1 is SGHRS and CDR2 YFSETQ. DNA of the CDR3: TGCGCCAGCAGCTTGCCCCCACTCGCCAGCGGGAGCTACGAGCAGTACTTC. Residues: CASSLPPLASGSYEQYF.

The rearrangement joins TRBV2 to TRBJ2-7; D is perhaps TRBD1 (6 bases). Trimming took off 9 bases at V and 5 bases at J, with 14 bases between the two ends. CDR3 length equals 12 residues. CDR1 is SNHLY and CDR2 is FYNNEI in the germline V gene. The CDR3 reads CASRQAPNEQYF. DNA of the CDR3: TGTGCCAGTAGACAGGCGCCTAACGAGCAGTACTTC.

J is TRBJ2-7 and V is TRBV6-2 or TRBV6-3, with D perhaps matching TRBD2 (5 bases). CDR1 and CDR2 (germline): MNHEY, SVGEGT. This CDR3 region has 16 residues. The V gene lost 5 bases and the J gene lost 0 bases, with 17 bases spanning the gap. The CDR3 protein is CASSAWAGPSSYEQYF. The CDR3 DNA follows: TGTGCCAGCAGTGCCTGGGCGGGCCCGAGCTCCTACGAGCAGTACTTC.

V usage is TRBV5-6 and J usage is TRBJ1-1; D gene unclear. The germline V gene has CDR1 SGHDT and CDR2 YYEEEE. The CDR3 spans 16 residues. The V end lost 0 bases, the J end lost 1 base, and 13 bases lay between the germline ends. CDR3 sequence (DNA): TGTGCCAGCAGCTTGGACGGAAAGGAGTGGAACACTGAAGCTTTCTTT. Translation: CASSLDGKEWNTEAFF.

The CDR3 DNA is TGTGCCAGCAGAAGCGGACTAGCGGGGATATCCGAGCAGTACTTC. This translates into CASRSGLAGISEQYF. The chain couples TRBV6-5 to TRBJ2-7, with 12 bases matching TRBD2. The J segment lost 6 bases and the V segment lost 6 bases, leaving 9 bases of the junction unmatched. This CDR3 is 15 amino acids long. Germline V gene sequence: CDR1 MNHEY, CDR2 SVGAGI.

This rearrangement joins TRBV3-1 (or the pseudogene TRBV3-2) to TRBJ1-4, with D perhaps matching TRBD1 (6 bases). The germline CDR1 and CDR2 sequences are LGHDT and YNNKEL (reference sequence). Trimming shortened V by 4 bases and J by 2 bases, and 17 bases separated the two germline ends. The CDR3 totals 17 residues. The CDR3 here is CASSPQGTTNTNEKLFF. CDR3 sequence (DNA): TGTGCCAGCAGCCCACAGGGAACAACCAATACTAATGAAAAACTGTTTTTT.

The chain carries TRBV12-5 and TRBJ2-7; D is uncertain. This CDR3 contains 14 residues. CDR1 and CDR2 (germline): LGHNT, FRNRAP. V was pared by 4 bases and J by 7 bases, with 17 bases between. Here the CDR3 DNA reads TGTGCTAGTGGTTCCCGAGACTTTAATGGGGAGCAGTACTTC. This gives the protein CASGSRDFNGEQYF.

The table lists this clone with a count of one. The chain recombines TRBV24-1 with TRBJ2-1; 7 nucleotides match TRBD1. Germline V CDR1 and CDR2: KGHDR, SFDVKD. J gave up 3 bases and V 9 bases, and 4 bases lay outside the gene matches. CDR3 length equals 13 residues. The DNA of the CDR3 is TGTGCCACCGCGGCAGGGGGCTACAATGAGCAGTTCTTC. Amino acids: CATAAGGYNEQFF.

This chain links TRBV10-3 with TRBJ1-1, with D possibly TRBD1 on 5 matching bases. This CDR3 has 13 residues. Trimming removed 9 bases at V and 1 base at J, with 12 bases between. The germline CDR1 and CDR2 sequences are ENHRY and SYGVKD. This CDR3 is CAITTATNTEAFF. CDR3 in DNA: TGTGCCATTACGACAGCAACGAACACTGAAGCTTTCTTT.

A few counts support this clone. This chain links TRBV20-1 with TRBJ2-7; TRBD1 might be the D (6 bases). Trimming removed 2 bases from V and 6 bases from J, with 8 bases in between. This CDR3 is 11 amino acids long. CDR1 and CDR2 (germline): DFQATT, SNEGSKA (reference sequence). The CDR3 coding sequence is TGCAGTGCTAGAAGGGGGAGCGAGCAGTACTTC. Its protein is CSARRGSEQYF.

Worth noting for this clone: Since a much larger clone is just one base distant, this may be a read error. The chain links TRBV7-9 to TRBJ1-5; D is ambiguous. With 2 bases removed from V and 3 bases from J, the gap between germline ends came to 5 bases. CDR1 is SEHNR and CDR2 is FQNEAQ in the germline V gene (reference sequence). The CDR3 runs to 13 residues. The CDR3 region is CASSLQNNQPQHF. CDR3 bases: TGTGCCAGCAGCTTACAGAACAATCAGCCCCAGCATTTT.

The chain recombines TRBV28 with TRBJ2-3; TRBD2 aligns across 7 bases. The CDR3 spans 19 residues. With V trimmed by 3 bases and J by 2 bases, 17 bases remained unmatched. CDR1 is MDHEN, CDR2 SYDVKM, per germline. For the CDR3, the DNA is TGTGCCAGCAGTTTGGAGTCTAGCGGCCCCCCCCGGTACACAGATACGCAGTATTTT. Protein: CASSLESSGPPRYTDTQYF.

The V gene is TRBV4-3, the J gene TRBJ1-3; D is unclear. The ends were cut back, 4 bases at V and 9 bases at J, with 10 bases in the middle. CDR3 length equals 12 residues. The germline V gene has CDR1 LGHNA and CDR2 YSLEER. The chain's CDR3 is CASSPSRGTIYF. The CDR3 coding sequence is TGCGCCAGCAGCCCAAGCCGCGGCACCATATATTTT.

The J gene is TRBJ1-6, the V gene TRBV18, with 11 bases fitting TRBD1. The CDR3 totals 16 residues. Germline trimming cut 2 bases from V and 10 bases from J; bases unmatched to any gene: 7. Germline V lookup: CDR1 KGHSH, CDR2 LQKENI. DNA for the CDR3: TGTGCCAGCTCACCATTAATTGGGACAGGGGGATCACCCCTCCACTTT. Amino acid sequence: CASSPLIGTGGSPLHF.

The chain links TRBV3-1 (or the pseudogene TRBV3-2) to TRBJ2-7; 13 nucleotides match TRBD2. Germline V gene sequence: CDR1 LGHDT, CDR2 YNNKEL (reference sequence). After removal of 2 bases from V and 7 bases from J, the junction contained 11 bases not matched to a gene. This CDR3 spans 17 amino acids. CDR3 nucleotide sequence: TGTGCCAGCAGCCAACAGGGGTCCGGACTAGCGGGAGTTGAGCAGTACTTC. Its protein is CASSQQGSGLAGVEQYF.

CDR3 region: CASSLGQGVAGVNTEAFF. The CDR3, as DNA: TGTGCCAGCAGTCTCGGACAGGGGGTTGCGGGGGTGAACACTGAAGCTTTCTTT. This chain joins TRBV6-6 and TRBJ1-1; TRBD1 matches 10 bases. The CDR3 is 18 amino acids. Germline values: CDR1 MNHNY, CDR2 SVGAGI (reference sequence). Unmatched junction bases numbered 12, after V lost 5 bases and J lost 0 bases.

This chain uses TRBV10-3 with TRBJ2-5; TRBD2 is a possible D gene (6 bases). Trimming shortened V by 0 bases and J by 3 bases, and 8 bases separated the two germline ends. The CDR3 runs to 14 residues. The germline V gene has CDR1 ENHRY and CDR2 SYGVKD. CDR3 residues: CAISESGGKETQYF. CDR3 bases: TGTGCCATCAGTGAGTCTGGGGGGAAAGAGACCCAGTACTTC.